Listed below are T cell receptor beta chains from one sample, sequenced in a study of T cell repertoires in cytomegalovirus infection. TCRdb used MiXCR to reprocess the reads, holding one entry per CDR3 protein. The data show 650,000 to 900,000 distinct CDR3 sequences, 32% seen once. These receptors have no identified antigens. Sequenced here: cultured CD8+ T cells from PBMCs, sampled from culture after CMV antigen stimulation. These receptors were taken from a human donor in good health (CMV status not recorded). Some clones in this sample may be carry-over from other donors' samples. Both conserved end residues are part of each CDR3. The D gene is left open where the match is weak. For some rows the clone size is stated as once, few or many, or as a class when expanded; others skip it.

TRBJ2-2,TRBD2,TRBV4-3,-,CASSHPLGGRNTGELFF,TGCGCCAGCAGCCATCCCTTGGGAGGGCGTAACACCGGGGAGCTGTTTTTT
TRBJ2-2,TRBD2,TRBV12-3/TRBV12-4,few,CASSFGGVNTGELFF,TGTGCCAGCAGTTTTGGGGGGGTGAACACCGGGGAGCTGTTTTTT
TRBJ1-5,-,TRBV6-5,-,CAGSTGSYSNQPQHF,TGTGCCGGGAGTACAGGTTCATATAGCAATCAGCCCCAGCATTTT
TRBJ2-2,TRBD1,TRBV12-3/TRBV12-4,-,CASSLGGQGASGELFF,TGTGCCAGCAGTTTAGGGGGACAGGGGGCTTCCGGGGAGCTGTTTTTT
TRBJ1-4,-,TRBV27,-,CASGRGFTNEKLFF,TGTGCCAGCGGCAGGGGTTTTACTAATGAAAAACTGTTTTTT
TRBJ1-1,-,TRBV6-5,-,CASRKTGLEAFF,TGTGCCAGCAGAAAGACAGGTCTAGAGGCTTTCTTT
TRBJ2-5,TRBD1,TRBV12-3/TRBV12-4,few,CASRGKGAEEETQYF,TGTGCCAGCAGGGGGAAGGGGGCGGAGGAAGAGACCCAGTACTTC
TRBJ1-6,TRBD1,TRBV6-1,-,CATLTGGRDSPLHF,TGTGCCACCTTGACAGGGGGAAGGGATTCACCCCTCCACTTT
TRBJ2-7,-,TRBV29-1,-,CSVGVRGYEQYF,TGCAGCGTTGGGGTCAGGGGATACGAGCAGTACTTC
TRBJ2-1,TRBD1,TRBV7-9,-,CASSLAGQGSYNEQFF,TGTGCCAGCAGCTTAGCGGGACAGGGGTCCTACAATGAGCAGTTCTTC
TRBJ2-1,-,TRBV5-5,-,CASSLDRAWYNEQFF,TGTGCCAGCAGCTTGGACAGGGCCTGGTACAATGAGCAGTTCTTC
TRBJ1-2,-,TRBV19,few,CASSIMERGYTF,TGTGCCAGTAGTATAATGGAAAGGGGCTACACCTTC
TRBJ1-1,TRBD1,TRBV29-1,few,CSGVPGQGPMNTEAFF,TGCAGCGGCGTACCGGGACAGGGGCCTATGAACACTGAAGCTTTCTTT
TRBJ1-2,-,TRBV2,-,CASREDLDYGYTF,TGTGCCAGCAGGGAAGACTTAGACTATGGCTACACCTTC
TRBJ1-1,-,TRBV2,many,CASSEAGAISEAFF,TGTGCCAGCAGTGAAGCGGGGGCGATCTCTGAAGCTTTCTTT
TRBJ1-1,-,TRBV7-8,few,CASSLAHLNTEAFF,TGTGCCAGCAGCTTAGCCCACCTGAACACTGAAGCTTTCTTT
TRBJ2-1,-,TRBV3-1,-,CASSQVSSGRNNEQFF,TGTGCCAGCAGCCAAGTATCCTCGGGACGAAACAATGAGCAGTTCTTC
TRBJ2-1,TRBD1,TRBV7-9,few,CASSAGTGARDEQFF,TGTGCCAGCAGCGCCGGGACAGGGGCCCGGGATGAGCAGTTCTTC
TRBJ2-1,TRBD1,TRBV7-9,-,CASGGHEQFF,TGTGCCTCAGGGGGCCATGAGCAGTTCTTC
TRBJ2-7,TRBD1,TRBV19,few,CASSNGQGRHEQYF,TGTGCCAGTAGTAACGGACAGGGGAGGCACGAGCAGTACTTC
TRBJ1-1,-,TRBV20-1,-,CSGNGLMNTEAFF,TGCAGTGGCAACGGACTTATGAACACTGAAGCTTTCTTT
TRBJ2-5,-,TRBV7-6,many,CASSLGLSSQETQYF,TGTGCCAGCAGCTTGGGACTTTCCAGCCAAGAGACCCAGTACTTC
TRBJ1-2,TRBD1,TRBV10-3,-,CAISEGGTGLSVDGYTF,TGTGCCATCAGTGAGGGGGGGACAGGGCTGAGTGTGGATGGCTACACCTTC
TRBJ2-1,-,TRBV6-5,few,CASSYSNGEQFF,TGTGCCAGCAGTTACTCGAATGGGGAACAGTTCTTC
TRBJ2-1,-,TRBV7-8,many,CASSLAGEFNEQFF,TGTGCCAGCAGCTTAGCGGGGGAGTTCAATGAGCAGTTCTTC
TRBJ2-1,-,TRBV14,-,CASSHGTSPYNEQFF,TGTGCCAGCAGCCACGGGACATCCCCCTACAATGAGCAGTTCTTC
TRBJ2-6,-,TRBV7-6,-,CASSLYEQGSLSGANLLTF,TGTGCCAGCAGCTTATACGAACAGGGTTCCCTCTCTGGGGCCAACCTCCTGACTTTC
TRBJ1-4,TRBD1,TRBV27,-,CASSPGQGAAEKLFF,TGTGCCAGCAGTCCCGGACAGGGGGCGGCTGAAAAACTGTTTTTT
TRBJ2-1,-,TRBV12-3/TRBV12-4,-,CASSHPKGRLDNEQFF,TGTGCCAGCAGTCACCCAAAGGGGCGCCTAGACAATGAGCAGTTCTTC
TRBJ2-3,TRBD1,TRBV5-1,-,CASSAPDRGLPDTRYF,TGCGCCAGCAGCGCCCCGGACAGGGGGCTCCCAGATACGCGGTATTTT
TRBJ2-1,-,TRBV7-8,-,CASRLGGRNEQFF,TGTGCCAGCAGATTAGGGGGGCGGAATGAGCAGTTCTTC
TRBJ1-1,-,TRBV7-6,few,CASSLEPTISGMNTEAFF,TGTGCCAGCAGCTTAGAACCTACGATCTCAGGGATGAACACTGAAGCTTTCTTT
TRBJ1-6,TRBD1,TRBV12-3/TRBV12-4,few,CASSFEQGGNSPLHF,TGTGCCAGCAGTTTTGAGCAGGGGGGCAATTCACCCCTCCACTTT
TRBJ2-7,-,TRBV7-9,-,CASSYRGGAEQYF,TGTGCCAGCAGCTATCGAGGGGGGGCCGAGCAGTACTTC
TRBJ2-7,-,TRBV29-1,-,CSVYQQESYEQYF,TGCAGCGTTTACCAGCAAGAGTCCTACGAGCAGTACTTC
TRBJ2-4,-,TRBV3-1,-,CASSPARGNNIQYF,TGTGCCAGCAGCCCAGCTCGAGGGAACAACATTCAGTACTTC
TRBJ2-4,-,TRBV29-1,-,CSVERRGRTKNIQYF,TGCAGCGTTGAAAGGCGGGGAAGGACCAAAAACATTCAGTACTTC
TRBJ2-1,TRBD1,TRBV4-1,many,CASRTGQSSYNEQFF,TGCGCCAGCAGAACGGGACAGAGCTCCTACAATGAGCAGTTCTTC
TRBJ1-1,TRBD1,TRBV6-5,many,CASTSQGENTEAFF,TGTGCCAGCACCTCGCAGGGGGAGAACACTGAAGCTTTCTTT
TRBJ2-1,TRBD1,TRBV6-6,once,CASSYPGQGPPEGEQFF,TGTGCCAGCAGTTACCCGGGACAGGGGCCTCCCGAAGGAGAGCAGTTCTTC
TRBJ2-2,-,TRBV27,many,CASSLGPLATNTGELFF,TGTGCCAGCAGTTTAGGTCCCCTAGCCACAAACACCGGGGAGCTGTTTTTT
TRBJ2-7,-,TRBV5-4,-,CASSPGFSSYEQYF,TGTGCCAGCAGCCCGGGGTTTAGCTCCTACGAGCAGTACTTC